This T cell receptor beta chain was found in a study of CD8 T cells in ankylosing spondylitis. The germline CDR1 and CDR2 sequences are LGHNA and YNFKEQ. The CDR3 length is 15 residues. V lost 0 bases and J 2 bases, leaving 11 bases between the germline ends. Findings and limits, study-wide: CD8+ cells made up the disease-linked clones, which were relatively rare in peripheral blood. Researchers reportedly found disease-linked clones significantly enriched in matched ankylosing spondylitis synovial fluid. A motif of fewer than ten highly homologous TCR beta variants was seen as apparently characteristic of ankylosing spondylitis blood.

This clonotype was picked up many times. Its antigen is as yet unknown. TCRdb processed the 5' RACE reads anew with MiXCR; each CDR3 protein has one entry. The table includes about 510,000 distinct CDR3 sequences, approximately 5% detected once. This TCR was sampled from a male donor with ankylosing spondylitis. The sequenced material came from blood, either unsorted or a sorted T cell fraction (not recorded which). This chain joins TRBV4-2 and TRBJ2-7, with a possible D match to TRBD1 (5 bases). CDR3 sequence reads: CASSQDSGYTYEQYF. CDR3 DNA: TGTGCCAGCAGCCAAGATTCAGGGTACACCTACGAGCAGTACTTC.